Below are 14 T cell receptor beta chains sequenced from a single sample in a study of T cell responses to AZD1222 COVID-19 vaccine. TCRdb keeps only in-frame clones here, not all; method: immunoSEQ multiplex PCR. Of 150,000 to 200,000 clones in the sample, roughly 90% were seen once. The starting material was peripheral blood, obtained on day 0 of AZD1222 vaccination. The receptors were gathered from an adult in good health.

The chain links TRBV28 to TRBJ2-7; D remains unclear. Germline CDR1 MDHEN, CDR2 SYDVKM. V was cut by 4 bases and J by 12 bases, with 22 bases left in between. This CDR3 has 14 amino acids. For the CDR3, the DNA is TGTGCCAGCAGTTCCCGCTTGGTAGCCCGAAATCCGTACTTC. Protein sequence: CASSSRLVARNPYF. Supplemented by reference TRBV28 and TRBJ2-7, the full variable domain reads DVKVTQSSRYLVKRTGEKVFLECVQDMDHENMFWYRQDPGLGLRLIYFSYDVKMKEKGDIPEGYSVSREKKERFSLILESASTNQTSMYLCASSSRLVARNPYFGPGTRLTVT.

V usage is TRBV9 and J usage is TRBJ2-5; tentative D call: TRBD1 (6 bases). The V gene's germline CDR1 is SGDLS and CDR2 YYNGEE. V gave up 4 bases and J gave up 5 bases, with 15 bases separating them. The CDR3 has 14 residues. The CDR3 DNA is TGTGCCAGCAGCCGGACCAATACAGGGGAGACCCAGTACTTC. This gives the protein CASSRTNTGETQYF.

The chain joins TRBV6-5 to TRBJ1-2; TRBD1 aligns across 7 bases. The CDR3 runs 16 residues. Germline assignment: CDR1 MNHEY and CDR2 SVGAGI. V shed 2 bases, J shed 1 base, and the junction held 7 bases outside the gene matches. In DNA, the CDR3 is TGTGCCAGCAGTTACGGACCGGGACAGCGTAACTATGGCTACACCTTC. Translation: CASSYGPGQRNYGYTF.

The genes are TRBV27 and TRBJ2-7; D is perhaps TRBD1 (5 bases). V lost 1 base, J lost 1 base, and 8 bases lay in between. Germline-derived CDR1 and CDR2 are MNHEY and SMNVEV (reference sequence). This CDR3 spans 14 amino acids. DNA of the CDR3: TGTGCCAGCAGTTTATATCAGGGTTCCTACGAGCAGTACTTC. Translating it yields CASSLYQGSYEQYF.

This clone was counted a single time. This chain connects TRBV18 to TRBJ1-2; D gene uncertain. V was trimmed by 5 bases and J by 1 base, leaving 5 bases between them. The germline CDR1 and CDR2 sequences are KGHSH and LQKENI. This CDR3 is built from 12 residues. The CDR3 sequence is CASSGLNYGYTF. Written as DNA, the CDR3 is TGTGCCAGCTCAGGCCTTAACTATGGCTACACCTTC. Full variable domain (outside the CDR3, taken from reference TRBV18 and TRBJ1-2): NAGVMQNPRHLVRRRGQEARLRCSPMKGHSHVYWYRQLPEEGLKFMVYLQKENIIDESGMPKERFSAEFPKEGPSILRIQQVVRGDSAAYFCASSGLNYGYTFGSGTRLTVV.

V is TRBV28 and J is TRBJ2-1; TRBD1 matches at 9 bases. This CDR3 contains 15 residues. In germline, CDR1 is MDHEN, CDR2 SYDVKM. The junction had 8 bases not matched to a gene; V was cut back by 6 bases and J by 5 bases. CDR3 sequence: CASRPDRGKNNEQFF. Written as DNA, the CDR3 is TGTGCCAGCAGACCCGACAGGGGGAAAAACAATGAGCAGTTCTTC.

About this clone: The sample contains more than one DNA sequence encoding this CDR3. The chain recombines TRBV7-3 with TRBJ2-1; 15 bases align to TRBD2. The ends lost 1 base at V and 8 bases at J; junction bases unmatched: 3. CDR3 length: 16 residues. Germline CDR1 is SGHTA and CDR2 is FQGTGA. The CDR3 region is CASSLRGLAGGHEQFF. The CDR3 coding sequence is TGTGCCAGCAGCTTAAGGGGACTAGCGGGAGGTCATGAGCAGTTCTTC.

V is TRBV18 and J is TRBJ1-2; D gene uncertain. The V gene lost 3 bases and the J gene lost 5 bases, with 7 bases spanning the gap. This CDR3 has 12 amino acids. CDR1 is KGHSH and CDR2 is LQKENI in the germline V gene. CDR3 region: CASSPGGYGYTF. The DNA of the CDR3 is TGTGCCAGCTCACCGGGAGGGTATGGCTACACCTTC.

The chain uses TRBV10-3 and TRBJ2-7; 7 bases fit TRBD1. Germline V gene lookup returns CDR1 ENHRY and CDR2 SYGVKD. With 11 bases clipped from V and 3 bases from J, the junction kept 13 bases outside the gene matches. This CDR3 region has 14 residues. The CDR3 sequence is CAAGDSPGFYEQYF. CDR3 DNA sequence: TGTGCCGCCGGGGACAGCCCTGGTTTCTACGAGCAGTACTTC.

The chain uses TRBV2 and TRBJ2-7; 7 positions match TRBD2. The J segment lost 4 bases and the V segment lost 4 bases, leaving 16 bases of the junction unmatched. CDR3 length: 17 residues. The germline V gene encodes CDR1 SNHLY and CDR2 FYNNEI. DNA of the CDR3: TGTGCCAGCAGTGCGGGATTGGAGCGGGGAGGGACTTACGAGCAGTACTTC. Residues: CASSAGLERGGTYEQYF. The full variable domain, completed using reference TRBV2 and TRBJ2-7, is EPEVTQTPSHQVTQMGQEVILRCVPISNHLYFYWYRQILGQKVEFLVSFYNNEISEKSEIFDDQFSVERPDGSNFTLKIRSTKLEDSAMYFCASSAGLERGGTYEQYFGPGTRLTVT.

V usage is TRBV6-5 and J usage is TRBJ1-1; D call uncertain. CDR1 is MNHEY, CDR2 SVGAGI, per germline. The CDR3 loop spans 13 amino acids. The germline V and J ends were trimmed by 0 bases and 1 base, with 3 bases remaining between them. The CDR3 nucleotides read TGTGCCAGCAGTTACTCGAGGAACACTGAAGCTTTCTTT. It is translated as CASSYSRNTEAFF.

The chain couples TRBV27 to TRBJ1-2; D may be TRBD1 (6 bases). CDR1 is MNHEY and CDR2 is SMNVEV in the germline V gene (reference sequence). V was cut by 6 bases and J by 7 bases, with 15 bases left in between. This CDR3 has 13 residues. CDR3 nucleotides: TGTGCCAGCAGCCCTGACAGGAACATTGGCTACACCTTC. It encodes CASSPDRNIGYTF.

CDR3 protein: CAISGEGQSNSPLHF. The CDR3 bases are TGTGCCATCAGTGGGGAGGGACAGTCTAATTCACCCCTCCACTTT. The chain couples TRBV10-3 to TRBJ1-6, with TRBD1 identical over 7 bases. Germline assignment: CDR1 ENHRY and CDR2 SYGVKD. This CDR3 has 15 amino acids. The V and J ends lost 4 bases and 6 bases, in that order; junction bases with no gene match: 6.

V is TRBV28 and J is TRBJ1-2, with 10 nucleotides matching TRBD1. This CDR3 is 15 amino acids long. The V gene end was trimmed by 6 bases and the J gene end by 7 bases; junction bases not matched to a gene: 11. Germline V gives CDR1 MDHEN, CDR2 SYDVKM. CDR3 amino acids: CASRDRGRAEGGYTF. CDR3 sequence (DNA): TGTGCCAGCAGAGACAGGGGGCGCGCGGAAGGTGGCTACACCTTC.